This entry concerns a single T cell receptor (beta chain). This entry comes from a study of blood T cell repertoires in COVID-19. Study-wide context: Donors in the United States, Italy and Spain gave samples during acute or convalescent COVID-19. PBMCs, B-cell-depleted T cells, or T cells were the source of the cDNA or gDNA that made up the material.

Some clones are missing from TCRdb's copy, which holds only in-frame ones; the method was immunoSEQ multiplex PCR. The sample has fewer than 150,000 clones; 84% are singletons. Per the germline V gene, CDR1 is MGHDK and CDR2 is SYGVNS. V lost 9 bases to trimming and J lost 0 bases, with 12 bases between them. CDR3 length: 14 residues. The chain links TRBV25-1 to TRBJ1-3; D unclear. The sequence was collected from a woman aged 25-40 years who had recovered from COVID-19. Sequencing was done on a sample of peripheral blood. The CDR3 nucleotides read TGTGCCAGTATCGGGTCTTTCTCTGGAAACACCATATATTTT. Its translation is CASIGSFSGNTIYF.